The next 8 T cell receptor beta chains were all read from a single sample in a study of blood T cell repertoires in COVID-19. Here immunoSEQ multiplex PCR was the method, and the copy in TCRdb shows in-frame clones only, minus some. The table has 95,000 to 150,000 clones, roughly four fifths seen once. The sequencing sample was made of peripheral blood. Receptor source: a woman in her 70s with acute or convalescent COVID-19.

V gene TRBV9 combines with J gene TRBJ2-7, with a tentative D call TRBD1 (7 bases). The CDR3 consists of 15 residues. The V end was cut by 0 bases, the J end by 2 bases, with 12 bases between. Germline values: CDR1 SGDLS, CDR2 YYNGEE. The CDR3 coding sequence is TGTGCCAGCAGCGTAGGTCAGGGGGGAACCTACGAGCAGTACTTC. It translates to CASSVGQGGTYEQYF.

The chain combines TRBV7-9 with TRBJ1-2, with a possible D match to TRBD1 (5 bases). V gave up 5 bases and J gave up 2 bases, with 12 bases separating them. The CDR3 runs 14 residues. Looked up from germline, CDR1 is SEHNR and CDR2 is FQNEAQ (reference sequence). The chain's CDR3 is CASSPDSYNYGYTF. CDR3 in DNA: TGTGCCAGCAGCCCCGACAGTTACAACTATGGCTACACCTTC.

The gene calls are TRBV5-3 and TRBJ1-5, with a tentative D call TRBD1 (5 bases). TRBV5-3 is sorted into the ORF group, with uncertain function. V was trimmed by 4 bases and J by 0 bases, leaving 8 bases between them. This CDR3 has 14 residues. The CDR3 coding sequence is TGTGCCAGAAGCACCGACAGTAGCAATCAGCCCCAGCATTTT. Encoded protein: CARSTDSSNQPQHF.

The chain employs TRBV19 and TRBJ2-5; 8 bases map to TRBD1. The CDR3 contains 13 residues. Germline-derived CDR1 and CDR2 are LNHDA and SQIVND (reference sequence). V gave up 6 bases and J gave up 6 bases; unmatched junction bases: 6. CDR3 sequence: CASSPQGAQTQYF. For the CDR3, the DNA is TGTGCCAGTAGCCCTCAGGGGGCCCAGACCCAGTACTTC.

The rearrangement uses TRBV6-4 and TRBJ2-2; D ambiguous. The germline V gene encodes CDR1 MRHNA and CDR2 SNTAGT. V gave up 2 bases and J gave up 4 bases, with 20 bases separating them. CDR3 length: 18 residues. CDR3 protein: CASSDTLHGLRFTGELFF. In DNA form, the CDR3 reads TGTGCCAGCAGTGACACCCTACACGGGTTACGGTTCACCGGGGAGCTGTTTTTT.

The CDR3 coding sequence is TGTGCCAGCAGTTTGTCCCTCTATGGCTACACCTTC. Its protein product is CASSLSLYGYTF. The chain recombines TRBV12-3 or TRBV12-4 with TRBJ1-2; D gene unclear. CDR3 size: 12 residues. Trimming took 3 bases from V and 4 from J, leaving 6 bases between them.

The chain has TRBV7-2 and TRBJ2-3, with D perhaps matching TRBD2 (6 bases). The V end lost 2 bases, the J end lost 0 bases, and 12 bases lay between the germline ends. The V gene's germline CDR1 is SGHTA and CDR2 FQGNSA. CDR3 length: 16 amino acids. CDR3 DNA sequence: TGTGCCAGCAGCTTAAACGGCGGGGATAGCACAGATACGCAGTATTTT. It is translated as CASSLNGGDSTDTQYF.

CDR3 DNA sequence: TGTGCCAGCAGCCCTAAGGACAGGGTAGACTATGGCTACACCTTC. It codes for CASSPKDRVDYGYTF. The rearrangement joins TRBV4-2 to TRBJ1-2, with 8 bases that match TRBD1. This CDR3 region has 15 residues. With 4 bases clipped from V and 3 bases from J, the junction kept 7 bases outside the gene matches. Looked up from germline, CDR1 is LGHNA and CDR2 is YNFKEQ.